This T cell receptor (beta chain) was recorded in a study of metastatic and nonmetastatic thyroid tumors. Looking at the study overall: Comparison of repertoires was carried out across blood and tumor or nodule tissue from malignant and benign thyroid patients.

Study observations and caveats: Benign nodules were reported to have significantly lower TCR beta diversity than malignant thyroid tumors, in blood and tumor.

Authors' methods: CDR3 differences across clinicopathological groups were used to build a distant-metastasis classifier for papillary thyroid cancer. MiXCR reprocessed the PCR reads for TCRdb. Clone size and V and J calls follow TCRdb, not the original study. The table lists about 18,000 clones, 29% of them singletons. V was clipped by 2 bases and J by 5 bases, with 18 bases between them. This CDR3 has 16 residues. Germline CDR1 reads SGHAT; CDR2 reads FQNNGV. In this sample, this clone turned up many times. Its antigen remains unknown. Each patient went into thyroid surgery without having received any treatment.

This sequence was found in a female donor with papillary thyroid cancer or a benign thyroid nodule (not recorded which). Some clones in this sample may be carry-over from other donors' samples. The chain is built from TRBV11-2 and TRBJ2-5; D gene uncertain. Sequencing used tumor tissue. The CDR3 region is CASSLNSFLDVETQYF. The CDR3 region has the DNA TGTGCCAGCAGCTTAAACAGCTTCCTGGACGTTGAGACCCAGTACTTC. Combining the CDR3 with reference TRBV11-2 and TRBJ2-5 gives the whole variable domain EAGVAQSPRYKIIEKRQSVAFWCNPISGHATLYWYQQILGQGPKLLIQFQNNGVVDDSQLPKDRFSAERLKGVDSTLKIQPAKLEDSAVYLCASSLNSFLDVETQYFGPGTRLLVL.